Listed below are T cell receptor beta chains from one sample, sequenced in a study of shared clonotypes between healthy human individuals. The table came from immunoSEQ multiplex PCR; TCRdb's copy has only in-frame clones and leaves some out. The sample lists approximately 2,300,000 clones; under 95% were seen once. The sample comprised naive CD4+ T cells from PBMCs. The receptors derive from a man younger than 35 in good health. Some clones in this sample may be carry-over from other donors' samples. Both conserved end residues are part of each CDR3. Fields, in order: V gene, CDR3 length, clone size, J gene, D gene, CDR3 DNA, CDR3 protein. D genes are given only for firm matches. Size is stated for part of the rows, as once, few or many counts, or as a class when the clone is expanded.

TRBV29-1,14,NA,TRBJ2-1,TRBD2,TGCAGCGTGACCGGGACTAGGCCTTACAATGAGCAGTTCTTC,CSVTGTRPYNEQFF
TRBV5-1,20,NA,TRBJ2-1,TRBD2,TGCGCCAGCAGCTTGGACCCCTTGGGGGTAGCGGGAGGGCCGGGTAATGAGCAGTTCTTC,CASSLDPLGVAGGPGNEQFF
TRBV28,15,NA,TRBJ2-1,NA,TGTGCCAGCAGTTTACCAGGGCTATATTACAATGAGCAGTTCTTC,CASSLPGLYYNEQFF
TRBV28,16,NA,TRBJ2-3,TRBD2,TGTGCCAGCAGTTCCTTAGCGGGGTCGAGCAGAGATACGCAGTATTTT,CASSSLAGSSRDTQYF
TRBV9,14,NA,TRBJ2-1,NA,TGTGCCAGCAGCGTAGCGGATGGCTACAATGAGCAGTTCTTC,CASSVADGYNEQFF
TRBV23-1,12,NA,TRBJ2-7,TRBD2,TGCGCCAGTAGAGGGAGGGCCCACGAGCAGTACTTC,CASRGRAHEQYF
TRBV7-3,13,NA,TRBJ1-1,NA,TGTGCCAGCAGCATAAGGATGAACACTGAAGCTTTCTTT,CASSIRMNTEAFF
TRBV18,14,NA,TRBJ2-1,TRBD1,TGTGCCAGCTCCCGACAGGGATTGGGGAATGAGCAGTTCTTC,CASSRQGLGNEQFF
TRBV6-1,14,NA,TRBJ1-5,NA,TGTGCCAGCGACAGGACAAATAGCAATCAGCCCCAGCATTTT,CASDRTNSNQPQHF
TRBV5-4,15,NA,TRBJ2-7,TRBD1,TGTGCCAGCAGCTTGGATCAGGGGGCCTCCTACGAGCAGTACTTC,CASSLDQGASYEQYF
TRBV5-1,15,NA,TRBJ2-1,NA,TGCGCCAGCAGCTTGGATCCCCCCGGGTACAATGAGCAGTTCTTC,CASSLDPPGYNEQFF
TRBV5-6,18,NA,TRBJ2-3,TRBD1,TGTGCCAGCAGCCCACCCCCCGGGACAGGGGGACGAACAGATACGCAGTATTTT,CASSPPPGTGGRTDTQYF
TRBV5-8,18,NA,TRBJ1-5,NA,TGTGCCAGCAGCTTAGTACGGGGGGGATCCTATAGCAATCAGCCCCAGCATTTT,CASSLVRGGSYSNQPQHF
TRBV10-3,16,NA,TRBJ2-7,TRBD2,TGTGCCATCAGCCACACTAGCGGGGGGGGCTCCTACGAGCAGTACTTC,CAISHTSGGGSYEQYF
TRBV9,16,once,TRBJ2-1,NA,TGTGCCAGCAGCGTCCGACTGCCCGCCCTCCGAGATGAGCAGTTCTTC,CASSVRLPALRDEQFF
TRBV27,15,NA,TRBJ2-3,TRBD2,TGTGCCAGCAGTCGAAAAGGACTAGCGGGAGGGACGCAGTATTTT,CASSRKGLAGGTQYF
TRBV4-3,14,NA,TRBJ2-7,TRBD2,TGCGCCAGCAGCCCTCGACTAGCCAACTACGAGCAGTACTTC,CASSPRLANYEQYF
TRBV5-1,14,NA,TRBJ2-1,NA,TGCGCCAGCAGCGATCGGGGACCTTACAATGAGCAGTTCTTC,CASSDRGPYNEQFF
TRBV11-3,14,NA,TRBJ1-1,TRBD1,TGTGCCAGCAGCTTAGGGACAGGGGCCACTGAAGCTTTCTTT,CASSLGTGATEAFF
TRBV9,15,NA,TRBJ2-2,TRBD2,TGTGCCAGCAGCCCCCGGACTAGCGGGACCGGGGAGCTGTTTTTT,CASSPRTSGTGELFF
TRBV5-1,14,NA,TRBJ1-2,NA,TGCGCCAGCAGCTTGGGGTGGACAGACGGAGGCTACACCTTC,CASSLGWTDGGYTF
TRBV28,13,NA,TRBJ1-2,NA,TGTGCCAGCAGTTTAGCAGGGCTTAGCGGCTACACCTTC,CASSLAGLSGYTF
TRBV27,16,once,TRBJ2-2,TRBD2,TGTGCCAGCAGTCCCGTAGCGGGAGGGGGCACCGGGGAGCTGTTTTTT,CASSPVAGGGTGELFF
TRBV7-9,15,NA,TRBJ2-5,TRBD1,TGTGCCAGCAGCTTACGGACAGGGGGATTGGAGACCCAGTACTTC,CASSLRTGGLETQYF
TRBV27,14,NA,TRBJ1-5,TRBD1,TGTGCCAGCAGTCCCTGGACAGGGGGACAGCCCCAGCATTTT,CASSPWTGGQPQHF
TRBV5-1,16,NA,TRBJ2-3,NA,TGCGCCAGCAGCACCCGGGATGGGACGGCCACAGATACGCAGTATTTT,CASSTRDGTATDTQYF
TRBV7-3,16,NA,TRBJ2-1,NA,TGTGCCAGCAGCTTACGACTCACGAGCTCCTACAATGAGCAGTTCTTC,CASSLRLTSSYNEQFF
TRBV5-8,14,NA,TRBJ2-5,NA,TGTGCCAGCAGCTTGCCGGGTCCATTGGAGACCCAGTACTTC,CASSLPGPLETQYF
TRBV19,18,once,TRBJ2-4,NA,TGTGCCAGTAGTATAGTGAGCGGGACAATCTTAGCCAAAAACATTCAGTACTTC,CASSIVSGTILAKNIQYF
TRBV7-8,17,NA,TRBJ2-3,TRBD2,TGTGCCAGCAACCGGGTTGGACTAGCGGGAGTGCCAGATACGCAGTATTTT,CASNRVGLAGVPDTQYF
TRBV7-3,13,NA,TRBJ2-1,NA,TGTGCCAGCAGCTTAACGGGGGTCAATGAGCAGTTCTTC,CASSLTGVNEQFF
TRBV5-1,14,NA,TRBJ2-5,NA,TGCGCCAGCAGCTTGGGGGTCCAGCAAGAGACCCAGTACTTC,CASSLGVQQETQYF
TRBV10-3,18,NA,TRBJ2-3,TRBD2,TGTGCCATCAGTGAGGAAATGACTAGCGGATTGAACACAGATACGCAGTATTTT,CAISEEMTSGLNTDTQYF
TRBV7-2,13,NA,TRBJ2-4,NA,TGTGCCAGCAGCTTAGCCGCAACCAACATTCAGTACTTC,CASSLAATNIQYF
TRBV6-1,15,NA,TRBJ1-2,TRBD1,TGTGCCAGCGGGGAGAATCGGGACAGTGCGTCTGGCTACACCTTC,CASGENRDSASGYTF
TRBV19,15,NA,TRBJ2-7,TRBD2,TGTGCCAGTAGCCGAACTAGCGGAGGCGCCTACGAGCAGTACTTC,CASSRTSGGAYEQYF
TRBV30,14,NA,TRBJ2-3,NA,TGTGCCTGGAGTCAAGGAGGAAGTTCAGATACGCAGTATTTT,CAWSQGGSSDTQYF
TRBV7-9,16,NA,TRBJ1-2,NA,TGTGCCAGCAGCCGAGACGGGTCGGCCGGGGATCGAGGCTACACCTTC,CASSRDGSAGDRGYTF
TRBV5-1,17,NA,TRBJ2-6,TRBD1,TGCGCCAGCAGCAAAGAACCACAGGGGACCGGGGCCAACGTCCTGACTTTC,CASSKEPQGTGANVLTF
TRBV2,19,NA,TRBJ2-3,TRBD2,TGTGCCAGCAGTGAATTAATACCGGGACTAGCGGCAGGGACAGATACGCAGTATTTT,CASSELIPGLAAGTDTQYF
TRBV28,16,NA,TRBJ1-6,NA,TGTGCCAGCCAGTCCCCCCGGGGCCTTTGGAATTCACCCCTCCACTTT,CASQSPRGLWNSPLHF
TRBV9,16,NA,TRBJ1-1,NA,TGTGCCAGCAGCGTAAGTGGGGTTGTGTTGAACACTGAAGCTTTCTTT,CASSVSGVVLNTEAFF
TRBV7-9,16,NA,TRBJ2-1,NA,TGTGCCAGCAGCCAAGAACCGGGACGGGTTACGTATGAGCAGTTCTTC,CASSQEPGRVTYEQFF